Each of the 22 T cell receptor beta chains below was sequenced from the same sample in a study of molecular identifiers for immune sequencing clone quantification. TCRdb reanalysed the PCR reads using MiXCR and keeps one entry per CDR3 protein. The data show some 70,000 distinct CDR3 sequences, roughly 18% seen once. Sequenced input: naive CD8+ T cells from blood, with Jurkat cell RNA spiked in. Regarding subset: FACS-sorted CD8+CD4-CCR7+CD45RA+ naive T cells. The receptors originated from a human donor in good health. Some libraries in this study had Jurkat cell RNA spiked in.

The table lists this clonotype with many counts. CDR3 in DNA: TGTGCCAGCAGTCCACTGGGCGGCAGAACAGAAGCTTTCTTT. It translates to CASSPLGGRTEAFF. The genes are TRBV27 and TRBJ1-1; D is unresolved. Germline V gives CDR1 MNHEY, CDR2 SMNVEV (reference sequence). The CDR3 has 14 amino acids. V lost 5 bases to trimming and J lost 8 bases, with 18 bases between them.

This chain joins TRBV28 and TRBJ2-3; 10 bases are shared with TRBD2. This CDR3 has 19 amino acids. The V segment lost 4 bases and the J segment 1 base; nucleotides outside the gene matches: 14. Germline loops: CDR1 MDHEN, CDR2 SYDVKM. For the CDR3, the DNA is TGTGCCAGCAGTTCGCAGCGGGAGGGCCTAGTCCTCCGCACAGATACGCAGTATTTT. This translates into CASSSQREGLVLRTDTQYF. Drawing the rest from reference TRBV28 and TRBJ2-3, the complete variable domain is DVKVTQSSRYLVKRTGEKVFLECVQDMDHENMFWYRQDPGLGLRLIYFSYDVKMKEKGDIPEGYSVSREKKERFSLILESASTNQTSMYLCASSSQREGLVLRTDTQYFGPGTRLTVL.

This clonotype was observed a handful of times. J is TRBJ2-1 and V is TRBV5-1; the D gene is possibly TRBD2 (6 bases). Trimming shortened V by 5 bases and J by 0 bases, and 9 bases separated the two germline ends. The CDR3 has 14 amino acids. Germline V gene lookup returns CDR1 SGHRS and CDR2 YFSETQ. CDR3 bases: TGCGCCAGCAGGCGGGGTAGCTCCTACAATGAGCAGTTCTTC. Its protein product is CASRRGSSYNEQFF.

Points on this clonotype: This is likely a read error, given that the CDR3 carries no conserved phenylalanine or tryptophan at its end. It is unclear where the CDR3 begins or ends on the DNA, so no DNA is shown, and the CDR3 is as TCRdb lists it. The chain has TRBV29-1 and TRBJ2-3. The CDR3 comprises 12 residues, both ends counted. Germline loops: CDR1 SQVTM, CDR2 ANQGSEA. CDR3 amino acids: CSAWDGTDTQDL.

This clonotype occurred many times. The chain employs TRBV14 and TRBJ2-7; a weak D match, TRBD1 (6 bases). This CDR3 comprises 15 residues. V was pared by 4 bases and J by 3 bases, with 16 bases between. Germline V CDR1 and CDR2: SGHDN, FVKESK. The CDR3 nucleotides are TGTGCCAGCAGCCCAACAGGGTTCGGCTTCTACGAGCAGTACTTC. It codes for CASSPTGFGFYEQYF.

This clonotype has ten or more counts. The chain uses TRBV21-1 and TRBJ2-7; TRBD1, the table's D call, was not compared with the DNA. TRBV21-1 is recorded as a pseudogene. This CDR3 is built from 22 residues. The CDR3 sequence is CASSKVGGHLDRQRAGPYEQYF. CDR3 nucleotides: TGTGCCAGCAGCAAAGTGGGGGGACACCTGGATCGCCAAAGGGCGGGGCCCTACGAGCAGTACTTC.

This clonotype was counted at least ten times. V usage is TRBV7-9 and J usage is TRBJ2-7; D is perhaps TRBD1 (6 bases). Germline V lookup: CDR1 SEHNR, CDR2 FQNEAQ (reference sequence). Between the trimmed V and J ends, which lost 4 bases and 7 bases, there was a span of 17 bases. The CDR3 consists of 14 residues. The CDR3 spells CASSSRTEMWEQYF. CDR3 in DNA: TGTGCCAGCAGCTCCCGGACAGAAATGTGGGAGCAGTACTTC.

This CDR3 is CASSLVRVNEQFF. Written as DNA, the CDR3 is TGCGCCAGCAGCTTGGTACGGGTCAATGAGCAGTTCTTC. The V call is TRBV5-1, the J call TRBJ2-1, with D hard to call. The CDR3 has 13 amino acids. Germline lookup yields CDR1 SGHRS and CDR2 YFSETQ. The V and J ends lost 0 bases and 6 bases respectively, with 7 bases between them.

Concerning this clonotype itself: A much larger clone lies a single base off, so this may be a read error. The chain has TRBV27 and TRBJ1-1, with D unresolved. Germline CDR1 MNHEY, CDR2 SMNVEV (reference sequence). The CDR3 runs 12 residues. CDR3 sequence: CASGLPGSEAFF. CDR3 DNA: TGTGCCAGCGGTTTACCCGGTTCTGAAGCTTTCTTT.

This clonotype has at least ten counts. The chain couples TRBV4-1 to TRBJ2-3; D gene ambiguous. Germline CDR1 is MGHRA and CDR2 is YSYEKL. The CDR3 loop spans 16 amino acids. V was pared by 4 bases and J by 0 bases, with 14 bases between. The DNA for the CDR3 is TGCGCCAGCAGCCGAGTGGACGGGCCAAGCACAGATACGCAGTATTTT. Residues: CASSRVDGPSTDTQYF.

This clonotype was observed a few times. The rearrangement uses TRBV29-1 and TRBJ1-4, with a tentative D call TRBD1 (5 bases). The germline CDR1 and CDR2 sequences are SQVTM and ANQGSEA. V lost 6 bases to trimming and J lost 7 bases, with 21 bases between them. The CDR3 contains 15 residues. CDR3 DNA: TGCAGCGTAACCGTAATCAGAGGGGTCGGTGAAAAACTGTTTTTT. Protein sequence: CSVTVIRGVGEKLFF.

To note about this clonotype: A much larger clone lies a single base off, so this may be a read error. The chain employs TRBV4-1 and TRBJ1-1; TRBD1 might be the D (5 bases). Germline V gene sequence: CDR1 MGHRA, CDR2 YSYEKL. The CDR3 loop spans 15 amino acids. As DNA, the CDR3 is TGCGCCAGCAGCCAACACCTGCAGGGAGCCACTAAAGCTTTCTTT. This sequence encodes CASSQHLQGATKAFF.

This clonotype appeared many times. The rearrangement joins TRBV11-2 to TRBJ2-3; TRBD1 agrees at 8 bases. Per germline, CDR1 SGHAT and CDR2 FQNNGV. The CDR3 has 13 residues. J lost 4 bases, V lost 7 bases, and 4 bases had no gene match. The CDR3 sequence is CASNRQGSDTQYF. The CDR3 DNA reads as TGTGCCAGCAACCGACAGGGGTCAGATACGCAGTATTTT.

This clonotype occurred many times. The rearrangement joins TRBV27 to TRBJ2-6; TRBD1 might be the D (6 bases). Trimming took 2 bases from V and 0 from J, leaving 14 bases between them. This CDR3 region has 18 residues. Germline V lookup: CDR1 MNHEY, CDR2 SMNVEV (reference sequence). CDR3 sequence (DNA): TGTGCCAGCAGTTTACATAGTGACAGGCCCTCTGGGGCCAACGTCCTGACTTTC. It translates to CASSLHSDRPSGANVLTF.

This clonotype was found many times. DNA for the CDR3: TGTGCCAGCAGTTTTGCGGCGAAGGGGACTGAGCAGTTCTTC. This encodes CASSFAAKGTEQFF. The chain recombines TRBV12-3 or TRBV12-4 with TRBJ2-1, with D perhaps TRBD1 or TRBD2 (5 bases each). Trimming left V 3 bases short and J 9 bases short, with 15 bases between. This CDR3 has 14 residues.

Many counts were recorded for this clonotype. The chain carries TRBV19 and TRBJ1-4; tentatively, D is TRBD1 (5 bases). The V end was cut by 2 bases, the J end by 0 bases, with 13 bases between. The CDR3 extends over 17 amino acids. Germline V gene sequence: CDR1 LNHDA, CDR2 SQIVND (reference sequence). The CDR3 nucleotides are TGTGCCAGTAGTATATTGGACACTTTGGCAACTAATGAAAAACTGTTTTTT. Its translation: CASSILDTLATNEKLFF. Variable domain in full (rest from reference TRBV19 and TRBJ1-4): DGGITQSPKYLFRKEGQNVTLSCEQNLNHDAMYWYRQDPGQGLRLIYYSQIVNDFQKGDIAEGYSVSREKKESFPLTVTSAQKNPTAFYLCASSILDTLATNEKLFFGSGTQLSVL.

With regard to this clonotype: A single base separates this from a much larger clone, so it may be a read error. The chain has TRBV20-1 and TRBJ2-1; D perhaps matches TRBD2 (6 bases). In germline, CDR1 is DFQATT, CDR2 SNEGSKA (reference sequence). CDR3 length equals 14 residues. DNA of the CDR3: TGCAGTGCTCGGAGGAATAGCGGCTACAATGAGCAGCTCTTC. Encoded protein: CSARRNSGYNEQLF.

CDR3 DNA sequence: TGTGCCAGTAGTATTTTCGGAAACACTGAAGCTTTCTTT. Its protein product is CASSIFGNTEAFF. This chain links TRBV19 with TRBJ1-1; no reliable D call. Between the trimmed V and J ends, which lost 3 bases and 2 bases, there was a span of 7 bases. Germline V gene lookup returns CDR1 LNHDA and CDR2 SQIVND (reference sequence). The CDR3 runs to 13 residues.

This clonotype was seen at least ten times. This chain connects TRBV6-2 or TRBV6-3 to TRBJ2-1; weak D call: TRBD2 (5 bases). The CDR3 runs to 14 residues. Deletions cut 2 bases from V and 7 bases from J, with 12 bases between. CDR1 and CDR2 from the germline V gene are MNHEY and SVGEGT. CDR3 loop: CASSYIQTRNEQFF. The CDR3 coding sequence is TGTGCCAGCAGTTACATACAAACTAGGAATGAGCAGTTCTTC.

The chain carries TRBV6-5 and TRBJ2-6, with TRBD1 as a possible D gene (6 bases). The V end lost 4 bases, the J end lost 0 bases, and 13 bases lay between the germline ends. The CDR3 has 17 amino acids. Germline CDR1 reads MNHEY; CDR2 reads SVGAGI. The CDR3 loop is CASSWDKIYSGANVLTF. CDR3 sequence (DNA): TGTGCCAGCAGTTGGGACAAGATCTACTCTGGGGCCAACGTCCTGACTTTC.

In its sample, this clonotype was seen many times. The rearrangement joins TRBV4-1 to TRBJ2-7, with D perhaps assigned TRBD1 or TRBD2 (5 bases each). This CDR3 is 14 amino acids long. Germline V CDR1 and CDR2: MGHRA, YSYEKL. V was shortened by 8 bases and J by 7 bases, with 21 bases between the two germline ends. CDR3 nucleotide sequence: TGCGCCAGCGCCCCGGGACCCTCGGTTCGGGAGCAGTACTTC. Amino acids: CASAPGPSVREQYF.

The sample holds many counts of this clonotype. The genes are TRBV27 and TRBJ2-1; the D gene is possibly TRBD1 (7 bases). Germline assignment: CDR1 MNHEY and CDR2 SMNVEV (reference sequence). Trimming removed 7 bases at V and 1 base at J, with 11 bases between. This CDR3 is built from 14 residues. For the CDR3, the DNA is TGTGCCAGCACCCAGGGGGGATCCTACAATGAGCAGTTCTTC. Translated: CASTQGGSYNEQFF.